This is a list of T cell receptor beta chains from one sample in a study of shared clonotypes between healthy human individuals. Sequencing was performed with immunoSEQ multiplex PCR; in TCRdb, only in-frame clones are kept and a portion is missing. The sample shows about 2 million clones, about 94% of them seen only once. Source material: naive CD8+ T cells sorted from blood. The receptors were gathered from a man in his late teens or twenties in good health. CDR3s include the opening cysteine and the closing phenylalanine or tryptophan. A D gene is named only where the DNA matches it firmly. Some rows mark clone size as missing; the rest say once, few, many or name a class of expanded clone.

>TRBV29-1|.|TRBJ2-3|once
TGCAGCGTTGAAGGACAGGAACACCCCACAGATACGCAGTATTTT
CSVEGQEHPTDTQYF
>TRBV11-2|TRBD2|TRBJ2-7|.
TGTGCCAGCAGCTTACCTAGCGGAGCCTACGAGCAGTACTTC
CASSLPSGAYEQYF
>TRBV30|.|TRBJ1-3|.
TGTGCCTGCCCCATGGATTACGGGGGAGTCGGAAACACCATATATTTT
CACPMDYGGVGNTIYF
>TRBV30|.|TRBJ2-1|.
TGTGCCTGGAGTTCGACTAGGATTGGTGAGCAGTTCTTC
CAWSSTRIGEQFF
>TRBV9|.|TRBJ2-7|.
TGTGCCAGCAGCGTAGGCGCCAGCGATATCTACGAGCAGTACTTC
CASSVGASDIYEQYF
>TRBV7-9|.|TRBJ2-7|.
TGTGCCAGCAGCGCAGGAGCAGGGGTTGTCGAGCAGTACTTC
CASSAGAGVVEQYF
>TRBV4-1|TRBD1|TRBJ1-2|once
TGCGCCAGCAGCGCGACAGGGGAAGGCTACACCTTC
CASSATGEGYTF
>TRBV27|TRBD1|TRBJ1-1|.
TGTGCCAGCAGTTTATCGGCAGGGGGCTTCACTGAAGCTTTCTTT
CASSLSAGGFTEAFF
>TRBV2|.|TRBJ2-1|.
TGTGCCAGCAGTCTTACAGCTTCCGGGATGCTAGCCTACAATGAGCAGTTCTTC
CASSLTASGMLAYNEQFF
>TRBV7-9|.|TRBJ1-1|.
TGTGCCAGCAGCTTAGAACTGAACACTGAAGCTTTCTTT
CASSLELNTEAFF
>TRBV19|.|TRBJ2-5|.
TGTGCCAGTAGTATAGGAGTTTTCCAAGAGACCCAGTACTTC
CASSIGVFQETQYF
>TRBV5-6|.|TRBJ2-7|.
TGTGCCAGCAGCTTGGAGACTATCGGCTCCTACGAGCAGTACTTC
CASSLETIGSYEQYF
>TRBV6-5|.|TRBJ2-7|.
TGTGCCAGCTGCCCCCTTGTCAGCGAGCAGTACTTC
CASCPLVSEQYF
>TRBV30|TRBD1|TRBJ2-4|.
TGTGCCTGGAACAGGGGGTCAGCCAAAAACATTCAGTACTTC
CAWNRGSAKNIQYF
>TRBV14|TRBD2|TRBJ2-7|.
TGTGCCAGCAGCCAAGTCGGGTGGGAGGGGTACGAGCAGTACTTC
CASSQVGWEGYEQYF
>TRBV28|.|TRBJ1-6|.
TGTGCCAGCAGTCCCATTCTAAATTCACCCCTCCACTTT
CASSPILNSPLHF
>TRBV6-5|.|TRBJ1-1|.
TGTGCCAGCAGTTACTCCCAGGGGATTAACACTGAAGCTTTCTTT
CASSYSQGINTEAFF
>TRBV27|TRBD1|TRBJ1-2|few
TGTGCCAGCAGTTTATCCCCGGACAGGGGGGCCGATGGCTACACCTTC
CASSLSPDRGADGYTF
>TRBV9|.|TRBJ1-3|.
TGTGCCAGCAGCCCCCGCCTGGACAGAAACTCTGGAAACACCATATATTTT
CASSPRLDRNSGNTIYF
>TRBV27|.|TRBJ2-1|once
TGTGCCAGCAGTATACAGGGAGGAGTGTACAATGAGCAGTTCTTC
CASSIQGGVYNEQFF
>TRBV2|TRBD1|TRBJ1-2|.
TGTGCCAGCAGTGAAGGCAGGGGGCCTGACTATGGCTACACCTTC
CASSEGRGPDYGYTF
>TRBV29-1|.|TRBJ2-7|.
TGCAGCGTTGAGTCCCAGGCCTACGAGCAGTACTTC
CSVESQAYEQYF
>TRBV4-1|.|TRBJ2-7|.
TGCGCCAGCAGCCAAGAGGCTAGCGACTCCTACGAGCAGTACTTC
CASSQEASDSYEQYF
>TRBV27|.|TRBJ2-1|.
TGTGCCAGCAGTTTAGGGGGACCGACGGGGAATGAGCAGTTCTTC
CASSLGGPTGNEQFF
>TRBV9|.|TRBJ2-7|once
TGTGCCAGCAGCGTGGGTCCCGCGGCCTACGAGCAGTACTTC
CASSVGPAAYEQYF
>TRBV7-6|.|TRBJ1-1|.
TGTGCCAGCAGCCAACAGGGATTGGAGAACACTGAAGCTTTCTTT
CASSQQGLENTEAFF
>TRBV4-1|TRBD1|TRBJ2-3|.
TGCGCCAGCAGCCAAGGGGGACAGGGTGTCACAGATACGCAGTATTTT
CASSQGGQGVTDTQYF
>TRBV11-2|.|TRBJ2-7|once
TGTGCCAGCAGCTTAACGACAGTCCACGAGCAGTACTTC
CASSLTTVHEQYF
>TRBV4-1|.|TRBJ2-7|.
TGCGCCAGCAGCCAAGTATACCCGGGGGGCTTTGGGCCAAATTCCTACGAGCAGTACTTC
CASSQVYPGGFGPNSYEQYF
>TRBV5-4|.|TRBJ2-1|.
TGTGCCAGCAGCTTGGGGGACCCCGTGCCCTACAATGAGCAGTTCTTC
CASSLGDPVPYNEQFF
>TRBV27|TRBD2|TRBJ2-1|once
TGTGCCTCCCGACTAGCGGGAGGGTACAATGAGCAGTTCTTC
CASRLAGGYNEQFF
>TRBV27|.|TRBJ1-5|.
TGTGCCAGCAGTTTATCTGTCAACAATCAGCCCCAGCATTTT
CASSLSVNNQPQHF
>TRBV27|.|TRBJ1-1|.
TGTGCCAGCAGTGAACAGGGACAACCTAACACTGAAGCTTTCTTT
CASSEQGQPNTEAFF
>TRBV6-1|.|TRBJ2-5|.
TGTGCCAGCAGTGGGGACCTGGAGACCCAGTACTTC
CASSGDLETQYF
>TRBV29-1|TRBD1|TRBJ1-1|.
TGCAGCACTTACAGGGGGGGCACTGAAGCTTTCTTT
CSTYRGGTEAFF
>TRBV16|.|TRBJ1-2|.
TGTGCCAGCAGCCAATCCAGCGTAGACTATGGCTACACCTTC
CASSQSSVDYGYTF
>TRBV19|.|TRBJ2-6|.
TGTGCCTCCGGACAGCTACCCGGGGCCAACGTCCTGACTTTC
CASGQLPGANVLTF